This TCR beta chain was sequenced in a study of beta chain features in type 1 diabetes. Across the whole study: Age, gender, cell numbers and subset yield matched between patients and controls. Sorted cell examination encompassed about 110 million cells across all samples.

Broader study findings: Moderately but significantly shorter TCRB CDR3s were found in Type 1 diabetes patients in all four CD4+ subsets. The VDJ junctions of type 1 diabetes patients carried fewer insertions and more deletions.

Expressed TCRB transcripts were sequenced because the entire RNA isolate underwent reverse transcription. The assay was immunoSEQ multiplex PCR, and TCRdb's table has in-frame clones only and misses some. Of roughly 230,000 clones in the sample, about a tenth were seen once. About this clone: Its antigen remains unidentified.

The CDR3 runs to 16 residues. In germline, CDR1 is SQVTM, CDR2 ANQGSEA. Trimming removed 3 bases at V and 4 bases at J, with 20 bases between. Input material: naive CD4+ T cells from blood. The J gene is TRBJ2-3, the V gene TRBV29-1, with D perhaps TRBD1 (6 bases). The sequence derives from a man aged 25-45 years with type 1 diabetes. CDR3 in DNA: TGCAGCGTTGAGGGGCAGGGGTGGTTAAGGTCAGATACGCAGTATTTT. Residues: CSVEGQGWLRSDTQYF.